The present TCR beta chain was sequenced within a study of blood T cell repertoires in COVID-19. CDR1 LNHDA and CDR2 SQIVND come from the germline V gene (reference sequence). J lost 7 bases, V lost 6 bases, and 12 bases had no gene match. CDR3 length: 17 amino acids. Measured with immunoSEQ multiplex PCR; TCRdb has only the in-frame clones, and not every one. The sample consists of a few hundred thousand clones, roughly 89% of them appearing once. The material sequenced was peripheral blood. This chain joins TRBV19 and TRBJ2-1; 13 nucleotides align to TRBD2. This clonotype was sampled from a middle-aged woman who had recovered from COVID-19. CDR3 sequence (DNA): TGTGCCAGTAGCACCTCCACGGGACTAGCGGGGACAAATGAGCAGTTCTTC. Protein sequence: CASSTSTGLAGTNEQFF.